This is a list of T cell receptor beta chains from one sample in a study of technical replicates of blood from a few donors. The method was immunoSEQ multiplex PCR; TCRdb's version includes in-frame clones alone and lacks a portion of them. The sample has 60,000 to 65,000 clones, roughly 90% seen once. The sample consisted of PBMCs. These receptors came from a human donor in good health. Some clones in this sample may be carry-over from other donors' samples. The CDR3 runs from the conserved cysteine through the conserved F or W. The order of the fields is D gene, V gene, clone size, J gene, CDR3 DNA, CDR3 protein. D genes are given only for firm matches. Clone size appears in some rows only: once, few, many, or a class for an expanded clone.

d_call: TRBD1
v_call: TRBV19
clone_size: NA
j_call: TRBJ1-6
cdr3_nt: TGTGCCAGCGTGGACAGGATGGATTCACCCCTCCACTTT
cdr3_aa: CASVDRMDSPLHF

d_call: NA
v_call: TRBV10-2
clone_size: once
j_call: TRBJ1-1
cdr3_nt: TGCGCCAGCAGTGACCGACACAGGACAGATAACACTGAAGCTTTCTTT
cdr3_aa: CASSDRHRTDNTEAFF

d_call: NA
v_call: TRBV5-1
clone_size: NA
j_call: TRBJ1-5
cdr3_nt: TGCGCCAGCAGCCTGGACGGGAACAATCAGCCCCAGCATTTT
cdr3_aa: CASSLDGNNQPQHF

d_call: NA
v_call: TRBV6-1
clone_size: NA
j_call: TRBJ2-5
cdr3_nt: TGTGCCAGCAGTTCGGGTAAAGAGACCCAGTACTTC
cdr3_aa: CASSSGKETQYF

d_call: TRBD2
v_call: TRBV7-8
clone_size: NA
j_call: TRBJ2-3
cdr3_nt: TGTGCCAGCACCACCACGACCCCCTCTAGCGGGAGGACAGATACGCAGTATTTT
cdr3_aa: CASTTTTPSSGRTDTQYF

d_call: NA
v_call: TRBV18
clone_size: NA
j_call: TRBJ1-2
cdr3_nt: TGTGCCAGCTCACCACAGGGGATGGATGGCTACACCTTC
cdr3_aa: CASSPQGMDGYTF

d_call: NA
v_call: TRBV19
clone_size: NA
j_call: TRBJ1-2
cdr3_nt: TGTGCCAGTAGTATATCAGGGATAGGCTACACCTTC
cdr3_aa: CASSISGIGYTF

d_call: TRBD1
v_call: TRBV5-4
clone_size: NA
j_call: TRBJ1-2
cdr3_nt: TGTGCCAGCAGCCAGGACAGGGTTAGTGGCTACACCTTC
cdr3_aa: CASSQDRVSGYTF

d_call: NA
v_call: TRBV5-3
clone_size: NA
j_call: TRBJ2-7
cdr3_nt: TGTGCCAGAAGCTTACCGACCGGGCCCCAGGGGTTGGACGAGCAGTACTTC
cdr3_aa: CARSLPTGPQGLDEQYF

d_call: NA
v_call: TRBV6-1
clone_size: NA
j_call: TRBJ1-5
cdr3_nt: TGTGCCAGCAGTGCAGGGCCCCACAATCAGCCCCAGCATTTT
cdr3_aa: CASSAGPHNQPQHF

d_call: NA
v_call: TRBV10-3
clone_size: once
j_call: TRBJ1-3
cdr3_nt: TGTGCCATCAGTGGAGGTCAGCCCTCTGGAAACACCATATATTTT
cdr3_aa: CAISGGQPSGNTIYF

d_call: TRBD1
v_call: TRBV5-1
clone_size: NA
j_call: TRBJ2-7
cdr3_nt: TGCGCCAGCAGCTTTGGGACAGGGGGTCCAGAAGAGCAGTACTTC
cdr3_aa: CASSFGTGGPEEQYF

d_call: TRBD2
v_call: TRBV4-3
clone_size: NA
j_call: TRBJ2-3
cdr3_nt: TGCGCCAGCAGCTCGAGCGGGGGGGCGGCAGATACGCAGTATTTT
cdr3_aa: CASSSSGGAADTQYF

d_call: NA
v_call: TRBV19
clone_size: NA
j_call: TRBJ1-1
cdr3_nt: TGTGCCACCCGCCCCCAACAGGGTAATACTGAAGCTTTCTTT
cdr3_aa: CATRPQQGNTEAFF

d_call: NA
v_call: TRBV19
clone_size: NA
j_call: TRBJ2-1
cdr3_nt: TGTGCCAGTAGTATTGGAGTAGCGGTCTCCTACAATGAGCAGTTCTTC
cdr3_aa: CASSIGVAVSYNEQFF

d_call: TRBD2
v_call: TRBV4-1
clone_size: once
j_call: TRBJ2-7
cdr3_nt: TGCGCCAGCAGCCAGGGGACTAGCGGGACCCCATACGAGCAGTACTTC
cdr3_aa: CASSQGTSGTPYEQYF

d_call: TRBD1
v_call: TRBV5-1
clone_size: NA
j_call: TRBJ1-6
cdr3_nt: TGCGCCAGCAGCCAGGGTTCCCAGGCAGGGGGTAATTCACCCCTCCACTTT
cdr3_aa: CASSQGSQAGGNSPLHF

d_call: NA
v_call: TRBV30
clone_size: NA
j_call: TRBJ1-5
cdr3_nt: TGTGCCTGGAAGAACGCAGGGGCTGGGAATCAGCCCCAGCATTTT
cdr3_aa: CAWKNAGAGNQPQHF

d_call: TRBD2
v_call: TRBV10-3
clone_size: NA
j_call: TRBJ2-7
cdr3_nt: TGTGCCATCAGCCCCAGATTAGCGGGAGGATTTCGCTACGAGCAGTACTTC
cdr3_aa: CAISPRLAGGFRYEQYF

d_call: NA
v_call: TRBV5-1
clone_size: few
j_call: TRBJ1-3
cdr3_nt: TGCGCCAGCAGCTTGGATCCGGGGTGGGGAAACACCATATATTTT
cdr3_aa: CASSLDPGWGNTIYF